The T cell receptor (beta chain) described here comes from a study of CD8+ T cells in alopecia areata. Treatment noted: oral pan-JAK inhibitor, 5-10 mg twice daily. Lesional scalp tissue (obtained by punch biopsy) and peripheral blood were collected from alopecia areata patients. cDNA prepared by RNA extraction and subsequent reverse transcription served as the template for sequencing. Using immunoSEQ multiplex PCR, the repertoire was profiled, and TCRdb retains in-frame clones only, with some absent. The data hold around 270,000 clones, with 58% observed a single time. Specimen: CD4+ T cells sorted from blood, collected at week 24, from a patient treated with tofacitinib. This TCR derives from a human donor with alopecia areata.

The CDR3 region is CASSAQGAYQETQYF. In DNA form, the CDR3 reads TGTGCCAGCAGTGCGCAGGGGGCGTACCAAGAGACCCAGTACTTC. The V gene is TRBV9, the J gene TRBJ2-5, with TRBD1 identical over 8 bases. The germline CDR1 and CDR2 sequences are SGDLS and YYNGEE. Trimming cost V 5 bases and J 0 bases; bases outside gene matches: 6. The CDR3 has 15 residues.